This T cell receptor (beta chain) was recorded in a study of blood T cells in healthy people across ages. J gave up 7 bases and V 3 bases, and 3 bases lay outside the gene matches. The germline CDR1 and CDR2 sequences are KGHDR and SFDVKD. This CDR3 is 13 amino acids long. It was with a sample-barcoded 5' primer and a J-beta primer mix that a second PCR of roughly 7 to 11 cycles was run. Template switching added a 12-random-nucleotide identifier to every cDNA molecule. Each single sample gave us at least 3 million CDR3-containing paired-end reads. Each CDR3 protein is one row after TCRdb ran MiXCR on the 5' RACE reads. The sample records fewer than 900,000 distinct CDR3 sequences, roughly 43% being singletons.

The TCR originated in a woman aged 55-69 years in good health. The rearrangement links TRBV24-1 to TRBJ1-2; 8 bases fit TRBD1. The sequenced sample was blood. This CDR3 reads CATSDPGGRGYTF. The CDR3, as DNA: TGTGCCACCAGTGATCCAGGGGGCCGTGGCTACACCTTC.